The sequence of this T cell receptor (beta chain) was determined in a study of CD8+ T cells in alopecia areata. Notes on the study in general: In scalp samples, resident alphabeta T cells of normal skin are also sequenced. Normal scalp showed lower clonality than lesional scalp, especially alopecia totalis/universalis.

Extracted from the samples, RNA was reverse transcribed into cDNA to serve as the sequencing template. Measured with immunoSEQ multiplex PCR; TCRdb has only the in-frame clones, and not every one. Among around 190,000 clones listed, around 50% were seen once. Cell sorting was applied to PBMCs, and CD4+ and CD8+ T cells were collected. Comments on this clone: What it binds is unknown.

Per the germline V gene, CDR1 is SQVTM and CDR2 is ANQGSEA. V lost 1 base and J 7 bases, leaving 11 bases between the germline ends. The CDR3 has 12 amino acids. V and J are TRBV29-1 and TRBJ2-7; possibly TRBD1 or TRBD2 for D (5 bases each). The material sequenced was CD8+ T cells sorted from blood. The receptor was derived from a human donor in good health. The CDR3 sequence is CSVEGSGTEQYF. CDR3 DNA sequence: TGCAGCGTTGAAGGGTCGGGGACGGAGCAGTACTTC.